The entry below gives a single T cell receptor (beta chain) sequence along with its context. The data belong to a study of shared clonotypes between healthy human individuals. This CDR3 is 14 amino acids long. Assay: immunoSEQ multiplex PCR; the TCRdb copy retains only in-frame clones and omits some. The sample holds around 370,000 clones, about 96% seen once. The source is a young man in good health. The V call is TRBV12-2, the J call TRBJ2-7. TRBV12-2 has pseudogene status. The material sequenced was memory CD8+ T cells sorted from blood. The subset: CD45RO+ cells pooled with CCR7-negative TemRA cells. The CDR3 loop reads CASRLEGPDYEQYF. Written as DNA, the CDR3 is TGTGCAAGTCGCTTAGAGGGCCCAGACTACGAGCAGTACTTC.